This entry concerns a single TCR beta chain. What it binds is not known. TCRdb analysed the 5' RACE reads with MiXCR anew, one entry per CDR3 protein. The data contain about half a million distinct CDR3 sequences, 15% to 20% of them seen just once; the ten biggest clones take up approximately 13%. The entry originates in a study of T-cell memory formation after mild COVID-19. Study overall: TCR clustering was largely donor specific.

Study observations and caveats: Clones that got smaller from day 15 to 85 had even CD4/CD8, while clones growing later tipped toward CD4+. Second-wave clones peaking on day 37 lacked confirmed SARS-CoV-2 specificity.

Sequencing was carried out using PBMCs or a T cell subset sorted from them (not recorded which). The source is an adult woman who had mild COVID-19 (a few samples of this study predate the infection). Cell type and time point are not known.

The CDR3 DNA reads as TGTGCCAGCCAGTGCCCCTACGAGCAGTACTTC. As protein: CASQCPYEQYF. V is TRBV9 and J is TRBJ2-7; no definite D call. The length of the CDR3 is 11 residues. Trimming left V 7 bases short and J 2 bases short, with 7 bases between. Germline CDR1 SGDLS, CDR2 YYNGEE.